These 27 T cell receptor beta chains originate from one sample sequenced in a study of OX40 agonist ivuxolimab in advanced cancers. Libraries were prepared by immunoSEQ multiplex PCR; TCRdb keeps only in-frame clonotypes and omits some of them. Of tens of thousands of clones detected, approximately 80% appear once; the ten largest clones hold 0.6% to 0.8%. Sequenced here: CD4+ or CD8+ T cells sorted from blood, sampled in a trial of the OX40 agonist ivuxolimab. These TCRs come from an adult with an advanced solid tumor such as melanoma, head and neck, liver or kidney cancer.

DNA for the CDR3: TGTGCCAGCAGGACCGGGACAGGGAATTCACCCCTCCACTTT. It yields the protein CASRTGTGNSPLHF. The V call is TRBV6-5, the J call TRBJ1-6; 9 bases are a match to TRBD1. Germline V lookup: CDR1 MNHEY, CDR2 SVGAGI. CDR3 length: 14 residues. The ends lost 6 bases at V and 7 bases at J; junction bases unmatched: 4.

The rearrangement links TRBV6-4 to TRBJ2-2; 9 bases line up with TRBD1. The CDR3 extends over 15 amino acids. V was clipped by 4 bases and J by 6 bases; unmatched bases: 6. Looked up from germline, CDR1 is MRHNA and CDR2 is SNTAGT. DNA for the CDR3: TGTGCCAGCAGTGGCACCGGGACAGGGTCCGGGGAGCTGTTTTTT. Its translation: CASSGTGTGSGELFF.

J is TRBJ1-1 and V is TRBV7-9; TRBD1 is a possible D gene (5 bases). Between the trimmed V and J ends, which lost 1 base and 6 bases, there was a span of 9 bases. This CDR3 is built from 13 residues. Germline loops: CDR1 SEHNR, CDR2 FQNEAQ (reference sequence). The CDR3 nucleotides read TGTGCCAGCAGCTTAGGGCCGGGACCTGAAGCTTTCTTT. Its protein product is CASSLGPGPEAFF.

The CDR3 loop reads CATRSGENTGELFF. In DNA form, the CDR3 reads TGTGCCACCCGTAGTGGGGAAAACACCGGGGAGCTGTTTTTT. The chain is built from TRBV10-3 and TRBJ2-2; D remains ambiguous. Germline values: CDR1 ENHRY, CDR2 SYGVKD. There are 14 residues in the CDR3. Between the trimmed V and J ends, which lost 10 bases and 2 bases, there was a span of 14 bases.

The chain couples TRBV4-2 to TRBJ1-2; possibly TRBD1 for D (5 bases). This CDR3 has 15 residues. Germline CDR1 reads LGHNA; CDR2 reads YNFKEQ. Trimming pared 0 bases from V and 3 bases from J, leaving 11 bases between. CDR3 residues: CASSQDQRGDYGYTF. The CDR3, as DNA: TGTGCCAGCAGCCAAGATCAGCGGGGGGACTATGGCTACACCTTC.

The V and J genes are TRBV9 and TRBJ2-1, with no clear D. The germline V gene has CDR1 SGDLS and CDR2 YYNGEE. V lost 4 bases and J 5 bases, leaving 13 bases between the germline ends. The CDR3 length is 14 residues. The CDR3 loop reads CASSPNMRNNEQFF. Here the CDR3 DNA reads TGTGCCAGCAGCCCTAATATGAGAAACAATGAGCAGTTCTTC.

The rearrangement joins TRBV19 to TRBJ1-2; D gene uncertain. This CDR3 contains 9 residues. The V end lost 8 bases, the J end lost 12 bases, and 10 bases lay between the germline ends. Germline CDR1 reads LNHDA; CDR2 reads SQIVND (reference sequence). DNA for the CDR3: TGTGCCAGTGGGCGCCAGGACACCTTC. This sequence encodes CASGRQDTF.

This clone was seen a handful of times. The J gene is TRBJ2-3, the V gene TRBV6-5, with D tentatively TRBD2 (6 bases). CDR1 is MNHEY and CDR2 is SVGAGI in the germline V gene. V was pared by 1 base and J by 5 bases, with 10 bases between. The CDR3 length is 14 residues. The CDR3 bases are TGTGCCAGCAGTTACTGGGGGGAAATAGATACGCAGTATTTT. Translating it yields CASSYWGEIDTQYF.

The J gene is TRBJ2-2, the V gene TRBV6-5; TRBD2 might be the D (5 bases). The germline CDR1 and CDR2 sequences are MNHEY and SVGAGI. This CDR3 comprises 14 residues. V lost 5 bases and J lost 4, with 11 bases in between. Here the CDR3 reads CASSEATITGELFF. CDR3 DNA: TGTGCCAGCAGTGAGGCGACTATCACCGGGGAGCTGTTTTTT.

This rearrangement joins TRBV19 to TRBJ1-5, with TRBD1 as a possible D gene (5 bases). The V and J ends lost 1 base and 4 bases respectively, with 11 bases between them. This CDR3 has 15 amino acids. Germline lookup yields CDR1 LNHDA and CDR2 SQIVND (reference sequence). The CDR3 coding sequence is TGTGCCAGTAGTATAGCAAGGGGAGGAAATCAGCCCCAGCATTTT. It translates to CASSIARGGNQPQHF.

This sequence joins TRBV11-2 and TRBJ2-1, with 9 bases lining up with TRBD2. Trimming cost V 1 base and J 2 bases; bases outside gene matches: 6. This CDR3 comprises 17 residues. CDR1 and CDR2 (germline): SGHAT, FQNNGV. The CDR3 DNA follows: TGTGCCAGCAGCTTAGTGGTGACTAGCGGCCCCTACAATGAGCAGTTCTTC. Residues: CASSLVVTSGPYNEQFF.

In this sample, this clone turned up a few times. The chain has TRBV19 and TRBJ2-2; 7 bases match TRBD1. This CDR3 region has 14 residues. Germline V gene lookup returns CDR1 LNHDA and CDR2 SQIVND (reference sequence). The trim removed 5 bases at V and 3 bases at J, leaving 3 bases unmatched. This CDR3 reads CASSLGGDTGELFF. The DNA of the CDR3 is TGTGCCAGTAGTTTAGGGGGCGACACCGGGGAGCTGTTTTTT.

The chain employs TRBV12-5 and TRBJ2-5; no clear D. This CDR3 has 13 amino acids. V was shortened by 6 bases and J by 2 bases, with 10 bases between the two germline ends. CDR1 is LGHNT and CDR2 is FRNRAP in the germline V gene. The CDR3 nucleotides read TGTGCTAGTGGCCCCGACATTCAAGAGACCCAGTACTTC. It yields the protein CASGPDIQETQYF.

The CDR3 is CASSRWAGGNTGELFF. CDR3 coding DNA: TGTGCCAGCAGCCGGTGGGCGGGGGGAAACACCGGGGAGCTGTTTTTT. The J gene is TRBJ2-2, the V gene TRBV7-2; 8 bases align to TRBD2. This CDR3 has 16 amino acids. Germline V CDR1 and CDR2: SGHTA, FQGNSA. Germline trimming cut 5 bases from V and 2 bases from J; bases unmatched to any gene: 7.

This chain uses TRBV20-1 with TRBJ2-1, with D perhaps assigned TRBD1 or TRBD2 (5 bases each). The CDR3 extends over 11 amino acids. V was clipped by 6 bases and J by 10 bases, with 13 bases between them. Germline CDR1 is DFQATT and CDR2 is SNEGSKA (reference sequence). This CDR3 is CSASGTEEQFF. The CDR3 DNA follows: TGCAGTGCCTCCGGGACGGAGGAGCAGTTCTTC.

The V gene is TRBV12-5, the J gene TRBJ2-3, with 9 bases fitting TRBD1. Germline CDR1 LGHNT, CDR2 FRNRAP. CDR3 length equals 15 residues. Unmatched junction bases numbered 5, after V lost 6 bases and J lost 1 base. CDR3 nucleotides: TGTGCTAGTGGCCCGGGACAGGGACGCACAGATACGCAGTATTTT. Translation: CASGPGQGRTDTQYF.

The V gene is TRBV29-1, the J gene TRBJ1-2; 12 bases match TRBD1. The CDR3 is 14 residues long. Germline V gene data show CDR1 as SQVTM and CDR2 as ANQGSEA. V trimming: 7 bases; J trimming: 3 bases; junction bases outside the gene matches: 6. CDR3 coding DNA: TGCAGCGCGGCCGGGACAGGGGGCGACTATGGCTACACCTTC. Its protein product is CSAAGTGGDYGYTF.

V is TRBV6-1 and J is TRBJ1-2, with 11 bases lining up with TRBD1. The trim removed 2 bases at V and 8 bases at J, leaving 16 bases unmatched. CDR3 length: 18 residues. Looked up from germline, CDR1 is MNHNS and CDR2 is SASEGT. CDR3 coding DNA: TGTGCCAGCAGTGAATTGGTAGGACAGGGGGCGTCCCTTGGAGGCTACACCTTC. Protein sequence: CASSELVGQGASLGGYTF.

V is TRBV29-1 and J is TRBJ1-2; no clear D. CDR3 size: 13 residues. Trimming stripped 4 bases from V and 2 bases from J, with 11 bases between. Germline CDR1 is SQVTM and CDR2 is ANQGSEA. The CDR3 DNA follows: TGCAGCGTTGTGGTGGTGCAGAACTATGGCTACACCTTC. This translates into CSVVVVQNYGYTF.

The rearrangement joins TRBV5-1 to TRBJ2-1; 13 bases align to TRBD2. V dropped 0 bases and J dropped 7; count of bases not matched to a gene: 4. CDR3 length: 16 amino acids. Germline loops: CDR1 SGHRS, CDR2 YFSETQ. Written as DNA, the CDR3 is TGCGCCAGCAGCTTGGCGCCGGGACTAGCGGGGAATGAGCAGTTCTTC. Its translation: CASSLAPGLAGNEQFF.

This clone has a handful of counts. CDR3 in amino acids: CASSAVGETEAFF. The CDR3 nucleotides read TGTGCCAGCAGTGCTGTGGGAGAGACTGAAGCTTTCTTT. The V call is TRBV6-1, the J call TRBJ1-1; D gene unclear. The ends were cut back, 4 bases at V and 5 bases at J, with 11 bases in the middle. The CDR3 is 13 amino acids. Germline V gene sequence: CDR1 MNHNS, CDR2 SASEGT.

This rearrangement joins TRBV11-1 to TRBJ2-7; D remains ambiguous. This CDR3 is built from 12 residues. Looked up from germline, CDR1 is SGHAT and CDR2 is FQDESV (reference sequence). V dropped 5 bases and J dropped 3 bases, with 8 bases sitting between them. The chain's CDR3 is CASSARGYEQYF. The CDR3 DNA is TGTGCCAGCAGCGCGCGTGGCTACGAGCAGTACTTC.

Details on this clone: This same CDR3 is encoded by further DNA sequences in the sample. The chain employs TRBV5-1 and TRBJ1-5; no reliable D call. Germline CDR1 is SGHRS and CDR2 is YFSETQ. The CDR3 consists of 13 residues. Trimming left V 0 bases short and J 4 bases short, with 5 bases between. The CDR3 region is CASSLGENQPQHF. The CDR3 nucleotides are TGCGCCAGCAGCTTGGGCGAAAATCAGCCCCAGCATTTT.

J is TRBJ2-2 and V is TRBV28; D possibly uses TRBD1 or TRBD2 (5 bases each). Trimming left V 2 bases short and J 0 bases short, with 10 bases between. The V gene's germline CDR1 is MDHEN and CDR2 SYDVKM. The CDR3 is 16 amino acids. CDR3 residues: CASSLLLGANTGELFF. CDR3 in DNA: TGTGCCAGCAGTTTACTCCTGGGGGCGAACACCGGGGAGCTGTTTTTT. The variable domain in full, with the rest retrieved from reference TRBV28 and TRBJ2-2, is DVKVTQSSRYLVKRTGEKVFLECVQDMDHENMFWYRQDPGLGLRLIYFSYDVKMKEKGDIPEGYSVSREKKERFSLILESASTNQTSMYLCASSLLLGANTGELFFGEGSRLTVL.

The chain employs TRBV5-1 and TRBJ2-1; D remains unclear. The V end was cut by 4 bases, the J end by 5 bases, with 10 bases between. Germline loops: CDR1 SGHRS, CDR2 YFSETQ. The CDR3 has 13 amino acids. The CDR3 region has the DNA TGCGCCAGCAGCCGGAATCCTAACAATGAGCAGTTCTTC. As protein: CASSRNPNNEQFF.

This clone occurred once. V and J are TRBV5-1 and TRBJ2-1; D call uncertain. There are 14 residues in the CDR3. Per germline, CDR1 SGHRS and CDR2 YFSETQ. V was trimmed by 0 bases and J by 7 bases, leaving 11 bases between them. The DNA of the CDR3 is TGCGCCAGCAGCTTGGATTCGGTTCGTAATGAGCAGTTCTTC. Translated, it gives CASSLDSVRNEQFF.

This chain joins TRBV7-8 and TRBJ2-2; possibly TRBD2 for D (6 bases). CDR1 and CDR2 from the germline V gene are SGHVS and FQNEAQ. This CDR3 is 14 amino acids long. The V and J ends lost 5 bases and 5 bases respectively, with 12 bases between them. The CDR3 sequence: CASSRGGWTGELFF. CDR3 sequence (DNA): TGTGCCAGCAGCCGTGGAGGGTGGACCGGGGAGCTGTTTTTT.